What follows are 23 T cell receptor beta chains derived from one specimen sequenced in a study of blood T cell repertoires in COVID-19. The table came from immunoSEQ multiplex PCR; TCRdb's copy has only in-frame clones and leaves some out. The sample records 130,000 to 150,000 clones, roughly 83% being singletons. Sequencing used peripheral blood. The receptors shown here come from a woman in her seventies with COVID-19, enrolled during active disease.

The V gene is TRBV2, the J gene TRBJ1-5, with TRBD1 matching 9 bases. Germline CDR1 SNHLY, CDR2 FYNNEI. With V trimmed by 2 bases and J by 4 bases, 15 bases remained unmatched. The CDR3 runs 19 residues. In nucleotides, the CDR3 is TGTGCCAGCAGTGAAAGGAAAAGGACCGGGACAGGGAGGAATCAGCCCCAGCATTTT. It specifies CASSERKRTGTGRNQPQHF.

This rearrangement joins TRBV5-1 to TRBJ2-5; 10 bases map to TRBD2. Germline-derived CDR1 and CDR2 are SGHRS and YFSETQ. This CDR3 contains 16 residues. Germline trimming cut 3 bases from V and 3 bases from J; bases unmatched to any gene: 8. In nucleotides, the CDR3 is TGCGCCAGCAGCTCAAGCGGGCTAGCGGGGGAAGAGACCCAGTACTTC. This gives the protein CASSSSGLAGEETQYF.

On this clone: One junction end does not reproduce the germline sequence, and a read error may be involved. The chain has TRBV15 and TRBJ1-2; TRBD1 aligns across 7 bases. CDR3 length: 14 residues. Germline V CDR1 and CDR2: LNHNV, YYDKDF (reference sequence). CDR3 amino acids: CATSRDKGVTGALF. DNA for the CDR3: TGTGCCACCAGCAGAGATAAAGGAGTAACAGGGGCACTATTC.

DNA of the CDR3: TGTGCCAGCAGCCTAAGGTCCGGGAGCCAGGGTGAGCAGTTCTTC. Encoded protein: CASSLRSGSQGEQFF. The chain is built from TRBV11-3 and TRBJ2-1; the D gene is possibly TRBD2 (6 bases). CDR1 SGHNT and CDR2 YENEEA come from the germline V gene. Between the trimmed V and J ends, which lost 5 bases and 9 bases, there was a span of 20 bases. This CDR3 is 15 amino acids long.

This chain uses TRBV28 with TRBJ1-2, with D unclear. With 3 bases removed from V and 4 bases from J, the gap between germline ends came to 6 bases. The CDR3 has 12 amino acids. Germline loops: CDR1 MDHEN, CDR2 SYDVKM. The CDR3 here is CASSFGGYGYTF. The CDR3 DNA is TGTGCCAGCAGTTTTGGAGGCTATGGCTACACCTTC.

The genes are TRBV30 and TRBJ2-7, with TRBD1 matching 7 bases. V shed 1 base and J 7 bases; nucleotides not matched to a gene: 4. CDR3 size: 12 residues. Germline V gives CDR1 GTSNPN, CDR2 SVGIG (reference sequence). The CDR3, as DNA: TGTGCCTGGAGTGAGACAGGGTTTGAGCAGTACTTC. Its translation: CAWSETGFEQYF.

The rearrangement uses TRBV5-1 and TRBJ2-5; 11 nucleotides match TRBD2. CDR1 SGHRS and CDR2 YFSETQ come from the germline V gene. The trim removed 2 bases at V and 1 base at J, leaving 4 bases unmatched. This CDR3 contains 16 residues. Here the CDR3 DNA reads TGCGCCAGCAGCTTTGGAGGGACTAGCGGCCAAGAGACCCAGTACTTC. It yields the protein CASSFGGTSGQETQYF. Using reference TRBV5-1 and TRBJ2-5 for the parts outside the CDR3, the full variable domain is KAGVTQTPRYLIKTRGQQVTLSCSPISGHRSVSWYQQTPGQGLQFLFEYFSETQRNKGNFPGRFSGRQFSNSRSEMNVSTLELGDSALYLCASSFGGTSGQETQYFGPGTRLLVL.

The chain joins TRBV11-3 to TRBJ2-1; the match to TRBD2 covers 10 bases. Germline CDR1 SGHNT, CDR2 YENEEA. Losses at the gene ends were 5 bases for V and 3 bases for J; bases not matched to a gene: 7. CDR3 length: 16 residues. The CDR3 reads CASSPSSGGYYNEQFF. The CDR3 DNA sequence: TGTGCCAGCAGCCCTTCTAGCGGGGGATACTACAATGAGCAGTTCTTC.

The chain joins TRBV27 to TRBJ1-6; D possibly corresponds to TRBD1 (6 bases). V was cut by 8 bases and J by 7 bases, with 15 bases left in between. Germline V gives CDR1 MNHEY, CDR2 SMNVEV (reference sequence). This CDR3 has 14 amino acids. CDR3 in DNA: TGTGCCAGCTCCGGACAGAGAGGGAATTCACCCCTCCACTTT. Protein: CASSGQRGNSPLHF.

The chain combines TRBV5-1 with TRBJ2-1; 7 bases map to TRBD1. Germline lookup yields CDR1 SGHRS and CDR2 YFSETQ. V shed 0 bases, J shed 9 bases, and the junction held 6 bases outside the gene matches. CDR3 length: 14 residues. The CDR3 DNA follows: TGCGCCAGCAGCTTGGAGGGGGCCCTCACTGAGCAGTTCTTC. It specifies CASSLEGALTEQFF.

V gene TRBV10-3 combines with J gene TRBJ2-1; the match to TRBD2 covers 11 bases. The CDR3 is made up of 14 amino acids. V gave up 7 bases and J gave up 2 bases; unmatched junction bases: 1. Germline V gives CDR1 ENHRY, CDR2 SYGVKD. CDR3 region: CAIMGLAAYNEQFF. The CDR3 nucleotides read TGTGCCATCATGGGACTAGCGGCCTACAATGAGCAGTTCTTC.

This chain uses TRBV30 with TRBJ1-2; possible D gene TRBD1, 6 bases. The length of the CDR3 is 14 residues. The V and J ends lost 0 bases and 8 bases respectively, with 16 bases between them. The germline V gene encodes CDR1 GTSNPN and CDR2 SVGIG (reference sequence). The CDR3 DNA follows: TGTGCCTGGAGTGTACTGACAGGCGGGGGGGGCTACACCTTC. Translated: CAWSVLTGGGGYTF.

The J gene is TRBJ1-1, the V gene TRBV13, with 9 bases matching TRBD1. The CDR3 loop spans 16 amino acids. V trimming: 7 bases; J trimming: 0 bases; junction bases outside the gene matches: 9. Germline-derived CDR1 and CDR2 are PRHDT and FYEKMQ (reference sequence). The CDR3 region is CASIHRGTGLNTEAFF. The CDR3 nucleotides are TGTGCCAGCATCCATAGAGGGACAGGGTTGAACACTGAAGCTTTCTTT.

This chain joins TRBV27 and TRBJ1-1; 8 nucleotides align to TRBD1. Trimming removed 6 bases from V and 2 bases from J; junction bases left unmatched: 2. This CDR3 comprises 13 residues. CDR1 MNHEY and CDR2 SMNVEV come from the germline V gene (reference sequence). CDR3 sequence (DNA): TGTGCCAGCAGGACAGGGGTTAACACTGAAGCTTTCTTT. This sequence encodes CASRTGVNTEAFF.

V and J are TRBV5-1 and TRBJ2-2, with 12 bases that match TRBD1. The CDR3 has 17 residues. V was pared by 3 bases and J by 5 bases, with 8 bases of the junction left unmatched. The V gene's germline CDR1 is SGHRS and CDR2 YFSETQ. The CDR3 loop reads CASSSNPGQGATGELFF. The CDR3 nucleotides read TGCGCCAGCAGCTCGAATCCGGGACAGGGGGCAACCGGGGAGCTGTTTTTT.

The chain carries TRBV24-1 and TRBJ2-5; 14 bases map to TRBD2. This CDR3 contains 16 residues. Germline CDR1 reads KGHDR; CDR2 reads SFDVKD. After removal of 4 bases from V and 4 bases from J, the junction contained 4 bases not matched to a gene. CDR3 sequence (DNA): TGTGCCACCAGTGAATGGACTAGCGGGGGGCTAGAGACCCAGTACTTC. It encodes CATSEWTSGGLETQYF.

The chain carries TRBV10-3 and TRBJ2-1; TRBD2 aligns across 12 bases. The CDR3 loop spans 16 amino acids. V lost 3 bases, J lost 5 bases, and 5 bases stayed unmatched. The V gene's germline CDR1 is ENHRY and CDR2 SYGVKD. CDR3 DNA: TGTGCCATCAGTGATAAACTAGCGGGGGGCAACAATGAGCAGTTCTTC. It translates to CAISDKLAGGNNEQFF.

The rearrangement links TRBV10-3 to TRBJ1-2; D not resolved. The ends were cut back, 4 bases at V and 8 bases at J, with 14 bases in the middle. The CDR3 has 13 amino acids. From germline, CDR1 is ENHRY and CDR2 SYGVKD. CDR3 loop: CAISGTAREGYTF. CDR3 coding DNA: TGTGCCATCAGTGGCACAGCCCGTGAAGGCTACACCTTC.

V usage is TRBV9 and J usage is TRBJ1-4; 7 bases are shared with TRBD1. The CDR3 is 15 amino acids. Germline-derived CDR1 and CDR2 are SGDLS and YYNGEE. V was clipped by 4 bases and J by 3 bases; unmatched bases: 6. CDR3 DNA sequence: TGTGCCAGCAGCCGATTCGGGACAGCTAATGAAAAACTGTTTTTT. Protein: CASSRFGTANEKLFF.

J is TRBJ2-7 and V is TRBV6-5, with D perhaps TRBD1 (6 bases). V shed 4 bases and J shed 5 bases, with 12 bases lying between them. This CDR3 has 13 amino acids. From germline, CDR1 is MNHEY and CDR2 SVGAGI. The CDR3 loop reads CASSSQDSHEQYF. The CDR3 bases are TGTGCCAGCAGTTCCCAGGACAGCCACGAGCAGTACTTC.

The chain is built from TRBV5-1 and TRBJ2-1, with a possible D match to TRBD2 (5 bases). This CDR3 spans 14 amino acids. V lost 4 bases, J lost 7 bases, and 15 bases lay in between. Germline CDR1 reads SGHRS; CDR2 reads YFSETQ. CDR3 residues: CASSHPPSGNEQFF. DNA of the CDR3: TGCGCCAGCAGCCACCCCCCCAGCGGAAATGAGCAGTTCTTC.

The V and J genes are TRBV19 and TRBJ1-1, with D possibly being TRBD1 (6 bases). There are 14 residues in the CDR3. Germline V gives CDR1 LNHDA, CDR2 SQIVND (reference sequence). Trimming stripped 6 bases from V and 1 base from J, with 12 bases between. The CDR3 region has the DNA TGTGCCAGTAGACCCCAGGGGCCGAACACTGAAGCTTTCTTT. Amino acid sequence: CASRPQGPNTEAFF.

The genes are TRBV19 and TRBJ2-2; unclear D gene. The V gene lost 2 bases and the J gene lost 6 bases, with 10 bases spanning the gap. This CDR3 contains 14 residues. CDR1 LNHDA and CDR2 SQIVND come from the germline V gene (reference sequence). The CDR3 coding sequence is TGTGCCAGTAGTATATCCCGCGCTGCCGGGGAGCTGTTTTTT. It translates to CASSISRAAGELFF.